Below are 17 T cell receptor beta chains sequenced from a single sample in a study of cytomegalovirus exposure and HLA in healthy donors. With 60 Vbeta and 13 Jbeta primers, the PCR was carried out. Using immunoSEQ multiplex PCR, the repertoire was profiled, and TCRdb retains in-frame clones only, with some absent. The table lists 160,000 or so clones, 80% of them singletons. The sequenced material came from PBMCs. These receptors originate from a man younger than 35 in good health and CMV-seropositive.

The gene calls are TRBV5-1 and TRBJ1-1; TRBD1 aligns across 9 bases. The V and J ends lost 4 bases and 3 bases, in that order; junction bases with no gene match: 7. The CDR3 length is 15 residues. Germline V gene data show CDR1 as SGHRS and CDR2 as YFSETQ. CDR3 nucleotide sequence: TGCGCCAGCAGCCCCCAACAGGGGGCGTACACTGAAGCTTTCTTT. Residues: CASSPQQGAYTEAFF.

V and J are TRBV7-6 and TRBJ1-1, with D possibly being TRBD1 (5 bases). Germline V gene lookup returns CDR1 SGHVS and CDR2 FNYEAQ. The CDR3 spans 14 residues. V was pared by 2 bases and J by 5 bases, with 12 bases between. The DNA for the CDR3 is TGTGCCAGCAGCTTACAGGGATTAGAAACTGAAGCTTTCTTT. It translates to CASSLQGLETEAFF.

The V call is TRBV5-1, the J call TRBJ1-3; unclear D gene. The CDR3 length is 15 residues. The germline V gene encodes CDR1 SGHRS and CDR2 YFSETQ. V lost 0 bases, J lost 0 bases, and 7 bases lay in between. Here the CDR3 reads CASSLGSDSGNTIYF. Here the CDR3 DNA reads TGCGCCAGCAGCTTGGGGTCAGACTCTGGAAACACCATATATTTT.

The chain is built from TRBV5-6 and TRBJ2-2; possible D gene TRBD2, 6 bases. The V end lost 4 bases, the J end lost 5 bases, and 18 bases lay between the germline ends. The V gene's germline CDR1 is SGHDT and CDR2 YYEEEE. This CDR3 spans 16 amino acids. CDR3 region: CASSPDGGTSTGELFF. DNA for the CDR3: TGTGCCAGCAGCCCCGATGGCGGGACGTCGACCGGGGAGCTGTTTTTT. Based on the CDR3 plus reference TRBV5-6 and TRBJ2-2, the full variable domain is DAGVTQSPTHLIKTRGQQVTLRCSPKSGHDTVSWYQQALGQGPQFIFQYYEEEERQRGNFPDRFSGHQFPNYSSELNVNALLLGDSALYLCASSPDGGTSTGELFFGEGSRLTVL.

CDR3 sequence reads: CASSLPQENTGELFF. CDR3 DNA sequence: TGTGCCAGCAGCTTACCGCAGGAGAACACCGGGGAGCTGTTTTTT. V gene TRBV5-6 combines with J gene TRBJ2-2; the D is unclear. CDR3 length: 15 residues. Germline CDR1 SGHDT, CDR2 YYEEEE. The germline V and J ends were trimmed by 2 bases and 1 base, with 9 bases remaining between them.

The gene calls are TRBV11-2 and TRBJ2-7; tentative D call: TRBD1 (5 bases). There are 14 residues in the CDR3. The germline V and J ends were trimmed by 6 bases and 1 base, with 13 bases remaining between them. The germline V gene encodes CDR1 SGHAT and CDR2 FQNNGV. CDR3 in amino acids: CASRLITGSYEQYF. In nucleotides, the CDR3 is TGTGCCAGCAGGCTTATAACAGGTTCCTACGAGCAGTACTTC.

This chain links TRBV27 with TRBJ1-1; 9 bases map to TRBD1. The CDR3 runs to 19 residues. Germline trimming cut 4 bases from V and 3 bases from J; bases unmatched to any gene: 18. From germline, CDR1 is MNHEY and CDR2 SMNVEV (reference sequence). The CDR3 DNA reads TGTGCCAGCAGTTCTACCACCGTCCCGGGACAGGGACGGGACACTGAAGCTTTCTTT. This translates into CASSSTTVPGQGRDTEAFF.

This clone was observed a handful of times. This chain joins TRBV11-2 and TRBJ1-5; 9 bases agree with TRBD1. Germline loops: CDR1 SGHAT, CDR2 FQNNGV. This CDR3 region has 15 residues. V trimming: 5 bases; J trimming: 2 bases; junction bases outside the gene matches: 4. CDR3 sequence (DNA): TGTGCCAGCAGCGGGACAGGGTTTGGCAATCAGCCCCAGCATTTT. Its protein is CASSGTGFGNQPQHF.

This clone was counted a few times. The V call is TRBV9, the J call TRBJ2-1, with TRBD1 matching over 7 bases. Germline CDR1 SGDLS, CDR2 YYNGEE. Trimming at V came to 3 bases and at J to 1 base, leaving 7 bases not matched to a gene. This CDR3 has 16 residues. The CDR3 here is CASSALDRFSYNEQFF. For the CDR3, the DNA is TGTGCCAGCAGCGCCCTGGACAGGTTTTCCTACAATGAGCAGTTCTTC.

This rearrangement joins TRBV21-1 to TRBJ2-3; no check of the table's D call, TRBD2, against the DNA was made. TRBV21-1 is tagged as a pseudogene. The CDR3 is 18 amino acids. CDR3 amino acids: CASSKATILAALTDTQYF. The CDR3, as DNA: TGTGCCAGCAGCAAAGCGACGATACTAGCGGCTTTGACAGATACGCAGTATTTT.

This clone came up a few times. The chain links TRBV10-3 to TRBJ1-3, with a tentative D call TRBD1 (5 bases). Trimming removed 0 bases from V and 0 bases from J, with 9 bases in between. The CDR3 spans 16 residues. Germline values: CDR1 ENHRY, CDR2 SYGVKD. The CDR3 DNA reads TGTGCCATCAGTGAGTCGACAGAGAGCTCTGGAAACACCATATATTTT. Protein: CAISESTESSGNTIYF.

V and J are TRBV6-5 and TRBJ2-5; the D gene is possibly TRBD2 (5 bases). The J call may be faulty, since TRBJ2-7 better matches the DNA end. CDR1 is MNHEY, CDR2 SVGAGI, per germline. This CDR3 is built from 13 residues. CDR3 DNA sequence: TGTGCCAGCAGTTACTCGACGGGGAGCGAGCAGTACTTC. Protein: CASSYSTGSEQYF.

The chain employs TRBV4-1 and TRBJ2-7; TRBD1 is a possible D gene (5 bases). In germline, CDR1 is MGHRA, CDR2 YSYEKL. Trimming shortened V by 1 base and J by 0 bases, and 13 bases separated the two germline ends. The CDR3 is made up of 16 amino acids. As DNA, the CDR3 is TGCGCCAGCAGCCAAGGTTACAGGACCGGCTCCTACGAGCAGTACTTC. This encodes CASSQGYRTGSYEQYF.

This clone has more than one count but fewer than ten. V gene TRBV14 combines with J gene TRBJ1-3; D call uncertain. Per germline, CDR1 SGHDN and CDR2 FVKESK. Between the trimmed V and J ends, which lost 0 bases and 14 bases, there was a span of 14 bases. The CDR3 covers 13 residues. CDR3 protein: CASSQDRSPGLYF. The CDR3 DNA is TGTGCCAGCAGCCAAGATCGTTCCCCGGGGTTATATTTT.

V gene TRBV5-4 combines with J gene TRBJ1-2, with D unclear. The CDR3 contains 14 residues. V was cut by 0 bases and J by 0 bases, with 6 bases left in between. Germline assignment: CDR1 SGHNT and CDR2 YYREEE (reference sequence). CDR3 amino acids: CASSLAGTNYGYTF. The CDR3 bases are TGTGCCAGCAGCTTGGCCGGGACTAACTATGGCTACACCTTC.

For this clone: Within the sample, other DNA sequences also encode this same CDR3. The chain links TRBV4-3 to TRBJ2-2; the D gene is possibly TRBD2 (6 bases). The CDR3 has 16 amino acids. V was pared by 0 bases and J by 1 base, with 9 bases between. Germline CDR1 reads LGHNA; CDR2 reads YSLEER. In DNA form, the CDR3 reads TGCGCCAGCAGCCAAGATCGGGGAGGGAACACCGGGGAGCTGTTTTTT. It translates to CASSQDRGGNTGELFF.

The chain links TRBV11-2 to TRBJ1-5; 8 bases match TRBD1. J lost 2 bases, V lost 2 bases, and 11 bases had no gene match. This CDR3 region has 18 residues. Per the germline V gene, CDR1 is SGHAT and CDR2 is FQNNGV. The DNA of the CDR3 is TGTGCCAGCAGCTTATTAATCGGGACAGGCACGGGCAATCAGCCCCAGCATTTT. Its protein is CASSLLIGTGTGNQPQHF.